This T cell receptor beta chain was sequenced during a study of blood T cell repertoires in COVID-19. About the research overall: COVID-19 samples, acute and convalescent, were from the United States, Italy and Spain.

Notes on this clone: Its ends do not fully match the called genes, so a read error is possible.

In the original workflow: Amplification from reference gene primers served as the basis for estimated nucleated cell counts. Produced via immunoSEQ multiplex PCR; TCRdb's table is partial and in-frame only. That table gives V, J and clone size, and the DNA gave D and trimming. This sample carries about 290,000 clones, approximately 88% of them seen once, and the ten largest clones take 1.7%. Germline-derived CDR1 and CDR2 are SGHRS and YFSETQ. The CDR3 loop spans 13 amino acids. This receptor was taken from a woman in her thirties or forties who had recovered from COVID-19. This chain joins TRBV5-1 and TRBJ1-2; 8 bases align to TRBD1. Source material: PBMCs or T cells enriched from blood (not recorded which). This CDR3 reads CASSQGAEYAYTF. In nucleotides, the CDR3 is TGCGCCAGCAGCCAGGGGGCCGAATATGCCTACACCTTC.